This passage covers 10 T cell receptor beta chains from one sample sequenced in a study of shared clonotypes between healthy human individuals. Assay used: immunoSEQ multiplex PCR; TCRdb lists only in-frame clones, some missing. The sample includes roughly 890,000 clones, roughly 92% of them seen just once. CD8 cells classed as naive were CD45RO-negative and positively selected for CCR7, excluding terminally differentiated effector memory CD45RA+ cells. The sample comprised naive CD8+ T cells sorted from blood. These receptors originate from a man aged 30-40 years in good health.

This rearrangement joins TRBV6-5 to TRBJ2-1; TRBD2 might be the D (6 bases). V lost 0 bases and J 15 bases, leaving 12 bases between the germline ends. Germline values: CDR1 MNHEY, CDR2 SVGAGI. This CDR3 has 12 residues. CDR3 region: CASSYSRDWWFF. CDR3 DNA: TGTGCCAGCAGTTACTCGAGGGACTGGTGGTTCTTC.

The genes are TRBV28 and TRBJ2-7; a possible D gene is TRBD2 (5 bases). The CDR3 runs 13 residues. The germline CDR1 and CDR2 sequences are MDHEN and SYDVKM. Trimming stripped 6 bases from V and 5 bases from J, with 14 bases between. CDR3 region: CASRRLGGDEQYF. The CDR3 coding sequence is TGTGCCAGCAGGCGTCTTGGAGGCGACGAGCAGTACTTC.

The CDR3 spells CASSLGTGGRNQPQHF. CDR3 coding DNA: TGTGCCAGCAGTTTAGGGACAGGGGGGCGCAATCAGCCCCAGCATTTT. V usage is TRBV27 and J usage is TRBJ1-5; 11 nucleotides line up with TRBD1. The length of the CDR3 is 16 residues. Germline loops: CDR1 MNHEY, CDR2 SMNVEV (reference sequence). V trimming: 2 bases; J trimming: 2 bases; junction bases outside the gene matches: 2.

Details on this clone: Different DNA sequences within this sample yield the same CDR3. The chain combines TRBV4-3 with TRBJ1-5; D unclear. CDR3 length: 15 residues. In germline, CDR1 is LGHNA, CDR2 YSLEER. With 0 bases removed from V and 1 base from J, the gap between germline ends came to 7 bases. CDR3 sequence (DNA): TGCGCCAGCAGCCAAGATAGGTACAGCAATCAGCCCCAGCATTTT. This encodes CASSQDRYSNQPQHF.

This clone was observed a handful of times. The chain employs TRBV11-2 and TRBJ1-1, with D unresolved. V dropped 3 bases and J dropped 7 bases, with 12 bases sitting between them. The germline V gene has CDR1 SGHAT and CDR2 FQNNGV. CDR3 size: 13 residues. The CDR3 sequence: CASSFGFPGEAFF. The CDR3 DNA is TGTGCCAGCAGCTTCGGGTTCCCAGGTGAAGCTTTCTTT.

The V and J genes are TRBV5-8 and TRBJ1-2; D not certain. Germline values: CDR1 SGHTS, CDR2 YDEGEE. V lost 0 bases, J lost 6 bases, and 12 bases lay in between. This CDR3 is built from 14 residues. The CDR3 is CASSLGVYPHGYTF. The CDR3 nucleotides are TGTGCCAGCAGCTTGGGAGTCTACCCCCATGGCTACACCTTC.

V gene TRBV19 combines with J gene TRBJ1-5; D possibly corresponds to TRBD1 (5 bases). The CDR3 covers 14 residues. CDR1 LNHDA and CDR2 SQIVND come from the germline V gene (reference sequence). Trimming removed 5 bases at V and 0 bases at J, with 8 bases between. The CDR3 spells CASSGGDSNQPQHF. The CDR3 DNA is TGTGCCAGTAGTGGAGGGGATAGCAATCAGCCCCAGCATTTT.

J is TRBJ2-5 and V is TRBV7-6; TRBD2 matches at 7 bases. This CDR3 spans 14 amino acids. The germline V gene has CDR1 SGHVS and CDR2 FNYEAQ. Trimming removed 8 bases from V and 5 bases from J; junction bases left unmatched: 11. The CDR3 spells CASSLAGPIETQYF. The CDR3 DNA is TGTGCCAGCTCCTTAGCGGGTCCCATCGAGACCCAGTACTTC.

The chain carries TRBV6-6 and TRBJ2-1; 9 bases fit TRBD1. In germline, CDR1 is MNHNY, CDR2 SVGAGI (reference sequence). Trimming took 7 bases from V and 9 from J; bases not matched to a gene: 7. The CDR3 spans 13 residues. The CDR3 DNA follows: TGTGCCAGCAAGCCAACAGGGGGCAGTGAGCAGTTCTTC. Translation: CASKPTGGSEQFF.

The genes are TRBV28 and TRBJ2-7; TRBD1 matches 7 bases. The CDR3 sequence is 16 residues long. The V and J ends lost 3 bases and 7 bases, in that order; junction bases with no gene match: 15. CDR1 MDHEN and CDR2 SYDVKM come from the germline V gene. CDR3 loop: CASSFPADREKVEQYF. CDR3 nucleotides: TGTGCCAGCAGTTTCCCCGCCGACAGGGAAAAGGTAGAGCAGTACTTC.